Listed below are T cell receptor beta chains from one sample, sequenced in a study of T cells in Graves' hyperthyroidism and ophthalmopathy. TCRdb re-analysed the multiplex PCR reads in MiXCR, keeping a single row per CDR3 protein. In the table there are hundreds of thousands of distinct CDR3 sequences, roughly 15% of which are singletons. Sequencing was performed on blood. All receptors derive from a woman aged 18 to 35 with Graves' hyperthyroidism. Both conserved end residues are part of each CDR3. Fields, in order: J gene, clone size, V gene, D gene, CDR3 DNA, CDR3 protein. A D gene is named only where the DNA matches it firmly. Clone size is shown for a subset of rows, as once, few, many or a class of expanded clone.

J gene: TRBJ1-5; clone size: NA; V gene: TRBV19; D gene: NA; CDR3 DNA: TGTGCCAGTAGTATTTTCTCGACAGCCAATCAGCCCCAGCATTTT; CDR3 protein: CASSIFSTANQPQHF
J gene: TRBJ2-7; clone size: NA; V gene: TRBV10-2; D gene: TRBD2; CDR3 DNA: TGCGCCAGCAAATTACCGGGACTAGCAGGCCTGGAGCAGTACTTC; CDR3 protein: CASKLPGLAGLEQYF
J gene: TRBJ1-3; clone size: NA; V gene: TRBV28; D gene: NA; CDR3 DNA: TGTGCCAGCAGTTCACCCTCCCCGCTCTCTGGAAACACCATATATTTT; CDR3 protein: CASSSPSPLSGNTIYF
J gene: TRBJ2-5; clone size: few; V gene: TRBV4-1; D gene: NA; CDR3 DNA: TGCGCCAGCAGCCCATTAGGGCTAATGGTCCAAGAGACCCAGTACTTC; CDR3 protein: CASSPLGLMVQETQYF
J gene: TRBJ2-1; clone size: many; V gene: TRBV11-3; D gene: TRBD2; CDR3 DNA: TGTGCCAGCAGCGTAGCGGGGTCCTACAATGAGCAGTTCTTC; CDR3 protein: CASSVAGSYNEQFF
J gene: TRBJ1-4; clone size: NA; V gene: TRBV28; D gene: TRBD1; CDR3 DNA: TGTGCCAGCAGACAGGGGGCCTTACGGGAAAAACTGTTTTTT; CDR3 protein: CASRQGALREKLFF
J gene: TRBJ1-1; clone size: many; V gene: TRBV10-3; D gene: NA; CDR3 DNA: TGTGCCATCAGTGAGTCTCCAGGCGGCCCTTCGAACACTGAAGCTTTCTTT; CDR3 protein: CAISESPGGPSNTEAFF
J gene: TRBJ2-7; clone size: many; V gene: TRBV5-1; D gene: NA; CDR3 DNA: TGCGCCAGCAGAAGTCCGGGGATAGGGCACGAGCAGTACTTC; CDR3 protein: CASRSPGIGHEQYF
J gene: TRBJ2-7; clone size: NA; V gene: TRBV2; D gene: TRBD1; CDR3 DNA: TGTGCCAGCAGTGAAGCGCGGGACAGGGGTTACGAGCAGTACTTC; CDR3 protein: CASSEARDRGYEQYF
J gene: TRBJ2-1; clone size: NA; V gene: TRBV20-1; D gene: TRBD1; CDR3 DNA: TGCAGTTTGTCCGGGACAGATTACAATGAGCAGTTCTTC; CDR3 protein: CSLSGTDYNEQFF
J gene: TRBJ2-3; clone size: many; V gene: TRBV12-3/TRBV12-4; D gene: NA; CDR3 DNA: TGTGCCAGCAGGGCGGGTGATACGCAGTATTTT; CDR3 protein: CASRAGDTQYF
J gene: TRBJ1-2; clone size: many; V gene: TRBV27; D gene: TRBD1; CDR3 DNA: TGTGCCAGCAGTTCCGGGACAGGGACTTTTGGCTATGGCTACACCTTC; CDR3 protein: CASSSGTGTFGYGYTF
J gene: TRBJ1-4; clone size: few; V gene: TRBV29-1; D gene: TRBD1; CDR3 DNA: TGCAGCGCAACATACAGGGGGGGTAGAGCAAAACTGTTTTTT; CDR3 protein: CSATYRGGRAKLFF
J gene: TRBJ2-3; clone size: NA; V gene: TRBV6-4; D gene: NA; CDR3 DNA: TGTGCCAGCAGTGAGCGTCTTTCCAACACAGATACGCAGTATTTT; CDR3 protein: CASSERLSNTDTQYF
J gene: TRBJ2-7; clone size: many; V gene: TRBV3-1; D gene: TRBD1; CDR3 DNA: TGTGCCAGCAGCCAGCTACAGGGGGAGTTTTACGAGCAGTACTTC; CDR3 protein: CASSQLQGEFYEQYF
J gene: TRBJ1-2; clone size: many; V gene: TRBV2; D gene: NA; CDR3 DNA: TGTGCCAGCAGTGTTTATGGGGGCGGCTACACCTTC; CDR3 protein: CASSVYGGGYTF
J gene: TRBJ2-1; clone size: few; V gene: TRBV9; D gene: TRBD2; CDR3 DNA: TGTGCCAGCAGCGTAACCCGGGGAGCGGGATCAGTTCATGAGCAGTTCTTC; CDR3 protein: CASSVTRGAGSVHEQFF